This TCR beta chain was found in a study of CD8 T cells in ankylosing spondylitis (TCRdb year 2017). About the investigation overall: The study set out to find disease-linked TCR variants by profiling T cell receptor beta repertoires in ankylosing spondylitis patients and healthy donors. The full study cohort was made up of about two dozen ankylosing spondylitis patients and 108 healthy donors. Peripheral blood was sampled, and synovial fluid was additionally collected from ankylosing spondylitis patients. What the work shows at the level of the full study, not this receptor alone: The disease-linked clones had a CD8+ phenotype and were found at relatively low frequencies in peripheral blood. Blood from ankylosing spondylitis patients appeared to be characterized by a TCR beta motif made up of several highly homologous amino acid variants. Significant enrichment of the disease-linked clones was reported in matched synovial fluid samples from ankylosing spondylitis patients. Some motif variants were previously reported in synovial fluid and blood of reactive arthritis patients, suggesting common disease-initiation mechanisms.

In the case of this clonotype: Which antigen it targets is not known. Base quality data are lacking; no much larger clone is found one base away.

Data came from an Illumina HiSeq 2500. Quantitative 5'-RACE with molecular barcodes was the method used to prepare the TCR beta libraries. The original methods were these. A new computational method, built on a probabilistic model of VDJ rearrangement, was used to identify disease-linked TCR variants. TCRdb's own reprocessing of the public reads used fastp at Q25 and MiXCR and kept productive beta chains. Rows merge per CDR3 protein into single entries with the most common DNA and genes. TCRdb, not the authors, supplied the V and J calls. In this sample the table shows hundreds of thousands of distinct CDR3 sequences, 20% to 30% of which occur a single time. Clones ranked in the top ten supply about 0.89% of the sample. The CDR3 has 14 amino acids, counting the end cysteine and phenylalanine. Only the CDR3 DNA stays, 42 bases, in frame from base 1. CDR1 and CDR2, per the germline V gene (reference sequence), are LGHDT and YNNKEL. Trimming costs V 4 bases and J 4 bases, and their ends lie 11 bases apart.

The clonotype comes from a male donor with ankylosing spondylitis. The sequenced sample consisted of blood, either unsorted or a sorted T cell fraction (not recorded which). Rearrangement joined TRBV3-1 to TRBJ2-1; the D gene cannot be named for sure. The CDR3 has the sequence CASSPRAVYNEQFF. The DNA reads TGTGCCAGCAGCCCACGGGCCGTATACAATGAGCAGTTCTTC.